This passage covers 23 T cell receptor beta chains from one sample sequenced in a study of blood T cell repertoires in COVID-19. Method: immunoSEQ multiplex PCR; TCRdb's copy keeps in-frame clones and lacks some. The sample contains 300,000 or so clones, around 87% of which appear only once. Sequencing was performed on peripheral blood. The receptor source for this set is a man between 65 and 85 years old with acute or convalescent COVID-19.

The rearrangement joins TRBV28 to TRBJ1-3; D is possibly TRBD1 (5 bases). CDR3 length equals 16 residues. CDR1 and CDR2 (germline): MDHEN, SYDVKM. V shed 3 bases and J shed 1 base, with 13 bases lying between them. CDR3 DNA: TGTGCCAGCAGTTTTGGCAGGGTAAAGTCTGGAAACACCATATATTTT. This translates into CASSFGRVKSGNTIYF.

The chain combines TRBV18 with TRBJ2-7; possible D gene TRBD1, 5 bases. CDR3 length: 15 residues. Trimming stripped 3 bases from V and 0 bases from J, with 12 bases between. The V gene's germline CDR1 is KGHSH and CDR2 LQKENI. Written as DNA, the CDR3 is TGTGCCAGCTCACCTCAGGGAAGGGACTCCTACGAGCAGTACTTC. Residues: CASSPQGRDSYEQYF.

The chain has TRBV28 and TRBJ2-3, with 7 bases identical to TRBD2. The CDR3 runs to 14 residues. V trimming: 2 bases; J trimming: 6 bases; junction bases outside the gene matches: 5. Germline values: CDR1 MDHEN, CDR2 SYDVKM. The CDR3 DNA follows: TGTGCCAGCAGTTTACCCCGGGGAGGGGATACGCAGTATTTT. Protein: CASSLPRGGDTQYF. Full variable domain (remainder filled in from reference TRBV28 and TRBJ2-3): DVKVTQSSRYLVKRTGEKVFLECVQDMDHENMFWYRQDPGLGLRLIYFSYDVKMKEKGDIPEGYSVSREKKERFSLILESASTNQTSMYLCASSLPRGGDTQYFGPGTRLTVL.

V and J are TRBV19 and TRBJ2-3; 10 nucleotides agree with TRBD1. The CDR3 covers 14 residues. CDR1 and CDR2 (germline): LNHDA, SQIVND (reference sequence). V lost 6 bases to trimming and J lost 5 bases; unmatched junction nucleotides: 5. CDR3 loop: CASSDGQGGDTQYF. The CDR3, as DNA: TGTGCCAGTAGCGACGGACAGGGGGGAGATACGCAGTATTTT.

The chain recombines TRBV19 with TRBJ1-3, with D possibly matching TRBD1 (5 bases). The V end lost 3 bases, the J end lost 4 bases, and 13 bases lay between the germline ends. Germline CDR1 reads LNHDA; CDR2 reads SQIVND (reference sequence). The CDR3 sequence is 15 residues long. The CDR3 bases are TGTGCCAGTAGTATCGGACACCAATTGGGAAACACCATATATTTT. Protein: CASSIGHQLGNTIYF.

The chain combines TRBV28 with TRBJ2-2; weak D call: TRBD1 (5 bases). The CDR3 length is 15 residues. Germline values: CDR1 MDHEN, CDR2 SYDVKM. The V end lost 4 bases, the J end lost 3 bases, and 12 bases lay between the germline ends. The CDR3 protein is CASSSGSGDTGELFF. The CDR3 DNA is TGTGCCAGCAGTTCAGGGTCTGGAGACACCGGGGAGCTGTTTTTT.

The chain uses TRBV6-2 or TRBV6-3 and TRBJ2-7; D not certain. V lost 2 bases and J lost 4, with 3 bases in between. The V gene's germline CDR1 is MNHEY and CDR2 SVGEGT. The CDR3 is 11 residues long. CDR3 DNA: TGTGCCAGCAGTTACGCGTACGAGCAGTACTTC. Residues: CASSYAYEQYF.

This chain links TRBV7-2 with TRBJ1-2, with 7 bases matching TRBD1. Germline V CDR1 and CDR2: SGHTA, FQGNSA. This CDR3 region has 14 residues. Trimming cost V 1 base and J 8 bases; bases outside gene matches: 7. CDR3: CASSLDGTAGGYTF. CDR3 coding DNA: TGTGCCAGCAGCTTAGACGGGACAGCCGGCGGCTACACCTTC.

The chain carries TRBV2 and TRBJ1-1; no clear D. The length of the CDR3 is 13 residues. Germline values: CDR1 SNHLY, CDR2 FYNNEI. Trimming removed 2 bases at V and 1 base at J, with 5 bases between. Here the CDR3 reads CASSEQANTEAFF. The CDR3 coding sequence is TGTGCCAGCAGTGAACAAGCGAACACTGAAGCTTTCTTT.

This clone was picked up one time. The CDR3, as DNA: TGTGCCAGAGGGACTTCCAACACCGGGGAGCTGTTTTTT. Its protein is CARGTSNTGELFF. The gene calls are TRBV2 and TRBJ2-2; a weak D match, TRBD2 (6 bases). V gave up 9 bases and J gave up 2 bases, with 10 bases separating them. The CDR3 totals 13 residues. Germline V gene data show CDR1 as SNHLY and CDR2 as FYNNEI.

The chain employs TRBV6-5 and TRBJ1-2; D is unclear. This CDR3 region has 14 residues. Germline CDR1 is MNHEY and CDR2 is SVGAGI. Trimming pared 4 bases from V and 8 bases from J, leaving 17 bases between. CDR3 region: CASSSHTRAGGYTF. For the CDR3, the DNA is TGTGCCAGCAGTTCCCACACTAGGGCGGGGGGCTACACCTTC.

This clone has a single count. Relative to the germline gene, one junction end is altered; a read error may explain this. This chain links TRBV7-2 with TRBJ2-5; 7 bases align to TRBD2. This CDR3 has 13 amino acids. Per germline, CDR1 SGHTA and CDR2 FQGNSA. CDR3 in amino acids: CASSVRDRGGADF. For the CDR3, the DNA is TGTGCCAGCAGCGTACGTGATCGGGGAGGGGCGGACTTC.

V and J are TRBV24-1 and TRBJ2-1; no clear D gene. The germline V gene has CDR1 KGHDR and CDR2 SFDVKD. The CDR3 covers 18 residues. Trimming stripped 1 base from V and 1 base from J, with 16 bases between. The CDR3 DNA reads TGTGCCACCAGTGATTTACCCGGTGTGAGGTCATCCTACAATGAGCAGTTCTTC. This codes for CATSDLPGVRSSYNEQFF.

The sample holds a few counts of this clone. Other DNA variants within this sample encode the same CDR3. The chain recombines TRBV3-1 (or the pseudogene TRBV3-2) with TRBJ1-1, with D unresolved. The CDR3 extends over 12 amino acids. The ends were cut back, 4 bases at V and 7 bases at J, with 10 bases in the middle. Germline V gene sequence: CDR1 LGHDT, CDR2 YNNKEL (reference sequence). The CDR3 spells CASSPLSGEAFF. In nucleotides, the CDR3 is TGTGCCAGCAGCCCGCTCTCGGGTGAAGCTTTCTTT.

The chain uses TRBV2 and TRBJ1-5, with D unresolved. The CDR3 sequence is 15 residues long. The V end was cut by 4 bases, the J end by 0 bases, with 10 bases between. Germline V gives CDR1 SNHLY, CDR2 FYNNEI. This chain's CDR3 is CASSGPKSSNQPQHF. CDR3 nucleotide sequence: TGTGCCAGCAGTGGGCCGAAGTCTAGCAATCAGCCCCAGCATTTT.

The chain uses TRBV28 and TRBJ2-3; D gene ambiguous. CDR3 length: 15 amino acids. Looked up from germline, CDR1 is MDHEN and CDR2 is SYDVKM. V dropped 5 bases and J dropped 4 bases, with 16 bases sitting between them. The CDR3 region has the DNA TGTGCCAGCAGTCCGGCGCAGTTGGGCTCAGATACGCAGTATTTT. It translates to CASSPAQLGSDTQYF.

This chain uses TRBV30 with TRBJ1-5; tentative D call: TRBD1 (6 bases). V was cut by 2 bases and J by 4 bases, with 9 bases left in between. Germline values: CDR1 GTSNPN, CDR2 SVGIG (reference sequence). The CDR3 contains 13 residues. The CDR3 sequence is CAWSRTVNQPQHF. In DNA, the CDR3 is TGTGCCTGGAGTCGGACAGTGAATCAGCCCCAGCATTTT.

V is TRBV2 and J is TRBJ1-5, with unresolved D. From germline, CDR1 is SNHLY and CDR2 FYNNEI. The V gene lost 1 base and the J gene lost 3 bases, with 4 bases spanning the gap. The CDR3 has 13 amino acids. The CDR3 protein is CASSEEYNQPQHF. The CDR3 bases are TGTGCCAGCAGTGAAGAATACAATCAGCCCCAGCATTTT. The full variable domain, rest sourced from reference TRBV2 and TRBJ1-5, is EPEVTQTPSHQVTQMGQEVILRCVPISNHLYFYWYRQILGQKVEFLVSFYNNEISEKSEIFDDQFSVERPDGSNFTLKIRSTKLEDSAMYFCASSEEYNQPQHFGDGTRLSIL.

The chain combines TRBV5-6 with TRBJ2-2; weak D call: TRBD1 (5 bases). Germline-derived CDR1 and CDR2 are SGHDT and YYEEEE. Trimming shortened V by 2 bases and J by 2 bases, and 13 bases separated the two germline ends. This CDR3 comprises 16 residues. The CDR3 DNA sequence: TGTGCCAGCAGCTTAGCAGGGCGGTTTAACACCGGGGAGCTGTTTTTT. Residues: CASSLAGRFNTGELFF.

V gene TRBV18 combines with J gene TRBJ2-1, with TRBD2 matching 11 bases. The CDR3 totals 15 residues. Germline CDR1 is KGHSH and CDR2 is LQKENI. Germline trimming cut 2 bases from V and 7 bases from J; bases unmatched to any gene: 4. The CDR3 sequence: CASSPSSGGRNEQFF. DNA of the CDR3: TGTGCCAGCTCACCATCTAGCGGGGGGAGGAATGAGCAGTTCTTC.

A single count supports this clone. The chain uses TRBV11-2 and TRBJ2-3, with a possible D match to TRBD2 (6 bases). Germline assignment: CDR1 SGHAT and CDR2 FQNNGV. This CDR3 spans 16 amino acids. The V gene lost 2 bases and the J gene lost 3 bases, with 15 bases spanning the gap. The CDR3 nucleotides are TGTGCCAGCAGCTTAAGCGTCTCGGGGGTTACAGATACGCAGTATTTT. Its translation is CASSLSVSGVTDTQYF.

This rearrangement joins TRBV12-3 or TRBV12-4 to TRBJ2-7, with D perhaps matching TRBD2 (5 bases). Trimming shortened V by 5 bases and J by 6 bases, and 11 bases separated the two germline ends. The length of the CDR3 is 12 residues. CDR3: CASSQLGPEQYF. The CDR3 bases are TGTGCCAGCAGTCAACTAGGCCCCGAGCAGTACTTC.

The V call is TRBV5-8, the J call TRBJ1-5; 8 positions agree with TRBD1. The CDR3 is 15 amino acids. Germline V gives CDR1 SGHTS, CDR2 YDEGEE. Trimming cost V 4 bases and J 4 bases; bases outside gene matches: 7. This chain's CDR3 is CASSPTGATNQPQHF. The CDR3 bases are TGTGCCAGCAGCCCGACAGGGGCCACAAATCAGCCCCAGCATTTT. The variable domain in full, completed from reference TRBV5-8 and TRBJ1-5, reads EAGVTQSPTHLIKTRGQQATLRCSPISGHTSVYWYQQALGLGLQFLLWYDEGEERNRGNFPPRFSGRQFPNYSSELNVNALELEDSALYLCASSPTGATNQPQHFGDGTRLSIL.